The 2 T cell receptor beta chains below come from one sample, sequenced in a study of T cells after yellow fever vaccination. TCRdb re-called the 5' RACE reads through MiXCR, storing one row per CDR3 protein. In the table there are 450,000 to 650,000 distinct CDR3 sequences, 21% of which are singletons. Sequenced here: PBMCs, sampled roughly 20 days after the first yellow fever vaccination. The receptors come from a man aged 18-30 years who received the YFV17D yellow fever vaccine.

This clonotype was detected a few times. In DNA form, the CDR3 reads TGTGCCAGCAGCGTAGGGGGGGGATTACAAGAGACCCAGTACTTC. Protein sequence: CASSVGGGLQETQYF. The chain combines TRBV9 with TRBJ2-5, with 7 nucleotides matching TRBD2. V trimming: 0 bases; J trimming: 2 bases; junction bases outside the gene matches: 4. Germline V gene sequence: CDR1 SGDLS, CDR2 YYNGEE. This CDR3 has 15 amino acids.

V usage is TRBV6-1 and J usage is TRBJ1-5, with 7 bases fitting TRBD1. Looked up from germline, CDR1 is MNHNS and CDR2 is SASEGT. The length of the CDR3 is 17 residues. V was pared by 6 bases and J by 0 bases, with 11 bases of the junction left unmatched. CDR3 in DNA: TGTGCCAGCAGCCGGACAGGAAAGACCTATAGCAATCAGCCCCAGCATTTT. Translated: CASSRTGKTYSNQPQHF.